Listed below are T cell receptor beta chains from one sample, sequenced in a study of shared clonotypes between healthy human individuals. Data came from immunoSEQ multiplex PCR; TCRdb stores just in-frame clones and leaves some out. Of 800,000 or so clones listed, about 97% were seen once; the top ten hold around 0.21%. The sequencing sample was made of naive CD8+ T cells sorted from blood. These receptor sequences come from a man younger than 45 in good health. The CDR3 runs from the conserved cysteine through the conserved F or W. A D gene is named only where the DNA matches it firmly. The listing skips clone size in some rows; elsewhere it reads once, few, many or a size class.

CDR3 DNA: TGTGCCAGCAGTGAAGCTCGGGGGACCTACAATGAGCAGTTCTTC; CDR3 protein: CASSEARGTYNEQFF; J gene: TRBJ2-1; V gene: TRBV6-1; clone size: once; D gene: NA
CDR3 DNA: TGCGCCAGCAGTGAGTGGGGGGCCTATCGGGAGACCCAGTACTTC; CDR3 protein: CASSEWGAYRETQYF; J gene: TRBJ2-5; V gene: TRBV10-2; clone size: NA; D gene: NA
CDR3 DNA: TGTGCCAGCAGCTTGAGAGCGGGAGATACAGATACGCAGTATTTT; CDR3 protein: CASSLRAGDTDTQYF; J gene: TRBJ2-3; V gene: TRBV5-4; clone size: NA; D gene: TRBD2
CDR3 DNA: TGTGCCAGCAGCTTAGAACCCTTGGTGTCGAACTACAATGAGCAGTTCTTC; CDR3 protein: CASSLEPLVSNYNEQFF; J gene: TRBJ2-1; V gene: TRBV11-2; clone size: once; D gene: NA
CDR3 DNA: TGTGCCAGCAGTTTTAGTACACCAGACAATGAGCAGTTCTTC; CDR3 protein: CASSFSTPDNEQFF; J gene: TRBJ2-1; V gene: TRBV27; clone size: NA; D gene: NA
CDR3 DNA: TGTGCCAGCAGTTCCGGGGGGGGCAACTATGGCTACACCTTC; CDR3 protein: CASSSGGGNYGYTF; J gene: TRBJ1-2; V gene: TRBV27; clone size: NA; D gene: NA
CDR3 DNA: TGTGCCAGTCAAGGACTAGCGGGATACAATGAGCAGTTCTTC; CDR3 protein: CASQGLAGYNEQFF; J gene: TRBJ2-1; V gene: TRBV19; clone size: NA; D gene: TRBD2
CDR3 DNA: TGTGCCAGCAGGACCAGGAATGAGCAGTTCTTC; CDR3 protein: CASRTRNEQFF; J gene: TRBJ2-1; V gene: TRBV2; clone size: NA; D gene: NA
CDR3 DNA: TGTGCCAGCAGTTACACGCAGGACCCCCCTGGGGAGACCCAGTACTTC; CDR3 protein: CASSYTQDPPGETQYF; J gene: TRBJ2-5; V gene: TRBV6-5; clone size: NA; D gene: NA
CDR3 DNA: TGTGCCAGCAGTCGAAGATCACAGGGCGCAGGTAATGAAAAACTGTTTTTT; CDR3 protein: CASSRRSQGAGNEKLFF; J gene: TRBJ1-4; V gene: TRBV7-3; clone size: NA; D gene: NA
CDR3 DNA: TGTGCCAGCAGTTTGCTCGACAGGACGCGGAAACGCAATGAGCAGTTCTTC; CDR3 protein: CASSLLDRTRKRNEQFF; J gene: TRBJ2-1; V gene: TRBV27; clone size: once; D gene: NA
CDR3 DNA: TGTGCCAGCAGCGCACAGCAGGGGGGAGCCTATGGCTACACCTTC; CDR3 protein: CASSAQQGGAYGYTF; J gene: TRBJ1-2; V gene: TRBV13; clone size: NA; D gene: TRBD1
CDR3 DNA: TGCAGCGTTGATGGAGGACAGGGCGTCTCCTACAATGAGCAGTTCTTC; CDR3 protein: CSVDGGQGVSYNEQFF; J gene: TRBJ2-1; V gene: TRBV29-1; clone size: once; D gene: TRBD1
CDR3 DNA: TGTGCCAGCAGCTTAGCCCCAGGGGCGGCGTCTTACAATGAGCAGTTCTTC; CDR3 protein: CASSLAPGAASYNEQFF; J gene: TRBJ2-1; V gene: TRBV11-2; clone size: NA; D gene: NA
CDR3 DNA: TGTGCCAGCAGCAGACAAGTAGTAATCTCTGGGGCCAACGTCCTGACTTTC; CDR3 protein: CASSRQVVISGANVLTF; J gene: TRBJ2-6; V gene: TRBV7-6; clone size: NA; D gene: NA
CDR3 DNA: TGTGCCAGCAGCTTAGTAGGGGGAGGGTCCACAGATACGCAGTATTTT; CDR3 protein: CASSLVGGGSTDTQYF; J gene: TRBJ2-3; V gene: TRBV7-2; clone size: once; D gene: NA
CDR3 DNA: TGTGCCAGCAGTGGACTAGCGGGAGACACCGGGGAGCTGTTTTTT; CDR3 protein: CASSGLAGDTGELFF; J gene: TRBJ2-2; V gene: TRBV6-1; clone size: once; D gene: TRBD2